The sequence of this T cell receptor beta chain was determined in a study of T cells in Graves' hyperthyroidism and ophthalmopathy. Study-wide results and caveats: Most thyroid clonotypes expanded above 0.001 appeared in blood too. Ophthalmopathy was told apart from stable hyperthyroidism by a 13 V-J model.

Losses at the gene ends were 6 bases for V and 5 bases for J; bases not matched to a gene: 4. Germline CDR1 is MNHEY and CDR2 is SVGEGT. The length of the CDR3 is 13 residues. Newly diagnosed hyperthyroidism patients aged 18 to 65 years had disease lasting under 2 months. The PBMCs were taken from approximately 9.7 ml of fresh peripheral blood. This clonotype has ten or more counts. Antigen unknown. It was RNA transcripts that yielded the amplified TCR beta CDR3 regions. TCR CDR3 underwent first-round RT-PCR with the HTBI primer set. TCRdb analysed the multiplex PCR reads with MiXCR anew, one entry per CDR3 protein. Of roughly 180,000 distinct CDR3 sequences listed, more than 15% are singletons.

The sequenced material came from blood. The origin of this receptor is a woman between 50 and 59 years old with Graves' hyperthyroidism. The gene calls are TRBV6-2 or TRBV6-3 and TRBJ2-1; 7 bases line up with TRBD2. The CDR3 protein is CASSGSGNNEQFF. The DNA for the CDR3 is TGTGCCAGCAGCGGCAGCGGGAACAATGAGCAGTTCTTC.